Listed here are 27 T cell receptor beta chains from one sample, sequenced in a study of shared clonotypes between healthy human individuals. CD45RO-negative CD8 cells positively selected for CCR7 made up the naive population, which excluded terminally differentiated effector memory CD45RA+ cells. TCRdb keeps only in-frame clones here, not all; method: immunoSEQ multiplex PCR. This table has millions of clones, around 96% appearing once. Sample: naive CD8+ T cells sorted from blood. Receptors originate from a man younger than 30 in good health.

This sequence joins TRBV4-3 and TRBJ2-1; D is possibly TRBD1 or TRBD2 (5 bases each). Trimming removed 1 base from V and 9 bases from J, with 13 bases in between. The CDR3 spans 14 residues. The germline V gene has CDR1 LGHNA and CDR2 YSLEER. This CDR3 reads CASSQVRGVGEQFF. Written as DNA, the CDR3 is TGCGCCAGCAGCCAAGTACGGGGCGTGGGTGAGCAGTTCTTC.

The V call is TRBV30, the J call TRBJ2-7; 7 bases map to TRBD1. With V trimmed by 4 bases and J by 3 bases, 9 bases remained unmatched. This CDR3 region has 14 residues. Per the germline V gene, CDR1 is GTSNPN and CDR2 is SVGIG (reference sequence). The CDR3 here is CAWTITGERYEQYF. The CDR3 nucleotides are TGTGCCTGGACGATCACAGGGGAACGCTACGAGCAGTACTTC. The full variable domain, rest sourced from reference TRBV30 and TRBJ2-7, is SQTIHQWPATLVQPVGSPLSLECTVEGTSNPNLYWYRQAAGRGLQLLFYSVGIGQISSEVPQNLSASRPQDRQFILSSKKLLLSDSGFYLCAWTITGERYEQYFGPGTRLTVT.

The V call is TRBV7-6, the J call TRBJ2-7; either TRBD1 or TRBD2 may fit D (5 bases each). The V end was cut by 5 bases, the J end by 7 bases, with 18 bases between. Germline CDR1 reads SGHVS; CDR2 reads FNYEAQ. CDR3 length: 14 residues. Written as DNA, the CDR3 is TGTGCCAGCAGCGCAAGGCCGGGACCTAAAGAGCAGTACTTC. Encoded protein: CASSARPGPKEQYF. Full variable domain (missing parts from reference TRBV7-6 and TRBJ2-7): GAGVSQSPRYKVTKRGQDVALRCDPISGHVSLYWYRQALGQGPEFLTYFNYEAQQDKSGLPNDRFSAERPEGSISTLTIQRTEQRDSAMYRCASSARPGPKEQYFGPGTRLTVT.

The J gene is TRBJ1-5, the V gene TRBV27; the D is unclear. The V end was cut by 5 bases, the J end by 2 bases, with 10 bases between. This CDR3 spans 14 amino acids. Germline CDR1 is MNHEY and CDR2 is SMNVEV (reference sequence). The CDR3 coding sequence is TGTGCCAGCAGTCCCCTCAGTGGCAATCAGCCCCAGCATTTT. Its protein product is CASSPLSGNQPQHF.

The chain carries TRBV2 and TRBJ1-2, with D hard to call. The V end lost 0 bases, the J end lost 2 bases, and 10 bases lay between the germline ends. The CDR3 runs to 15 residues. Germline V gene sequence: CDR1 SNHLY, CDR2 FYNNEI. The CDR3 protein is CASSEARVLNYGYTF. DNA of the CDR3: TGTGCCAGCAGTGAAGCGCGAGTTCTGAACTATGGCTACACCTTC.

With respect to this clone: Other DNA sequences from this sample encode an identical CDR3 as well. CDR3: CASSQGLNYGYTF. CDR3 DNA sequence: TGCGCCAGCAGCCAAGGTCTAAACTATGGCTACACCTTC. This chain uses TRBV4-1 with TRBJ1-2; unclear D gene. Germline V gives CDR1 MGHRA, CDR2 YSYEKL. The CDR3 runs to 13 residues. V was pared by 1 base and J by 2 bases, with 5 bases between.

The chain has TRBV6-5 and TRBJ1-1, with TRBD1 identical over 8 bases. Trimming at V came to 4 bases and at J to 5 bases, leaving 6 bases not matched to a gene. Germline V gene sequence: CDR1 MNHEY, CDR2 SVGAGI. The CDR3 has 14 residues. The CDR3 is CASSSETGVTEAFF. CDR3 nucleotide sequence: TGTGCCAGCAGTTCCGAGACAGGGGTAACTGAAGCTTTCTTT.

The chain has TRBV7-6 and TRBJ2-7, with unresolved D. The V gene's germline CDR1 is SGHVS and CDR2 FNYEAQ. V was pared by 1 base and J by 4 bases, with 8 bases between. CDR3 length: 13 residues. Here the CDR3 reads CASSLGFNYEQYF. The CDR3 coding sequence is TGTGCCAGCAGCTTAGGGTTCAATTACGAGCAGTACTTC.

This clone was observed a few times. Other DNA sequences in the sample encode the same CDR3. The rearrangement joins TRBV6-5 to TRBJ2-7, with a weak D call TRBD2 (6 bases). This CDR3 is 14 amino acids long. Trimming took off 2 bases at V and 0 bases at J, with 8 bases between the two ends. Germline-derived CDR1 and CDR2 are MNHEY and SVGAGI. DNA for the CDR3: TGTGCCAGCAGTTACGGCGGGACCTCCTACGAGCAGTACTTC. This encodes CASSYGGTSYEQYF.

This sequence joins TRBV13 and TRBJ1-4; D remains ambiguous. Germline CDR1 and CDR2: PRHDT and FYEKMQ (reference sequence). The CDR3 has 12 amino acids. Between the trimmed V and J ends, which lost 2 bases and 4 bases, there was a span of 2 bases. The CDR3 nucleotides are TGTGCCAGCAGCTTAAATAATGAAAAACTGTTTTTT. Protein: CASSLNNEKLFF.

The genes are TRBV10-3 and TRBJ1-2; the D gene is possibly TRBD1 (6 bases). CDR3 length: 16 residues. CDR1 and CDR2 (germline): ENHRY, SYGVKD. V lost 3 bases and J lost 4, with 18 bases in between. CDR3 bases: TGTGCCATCAGTGACACCCCGGGGGGGGCTGGCTATGGCTACACCTTC. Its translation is CAISDTPGGAGYGYTF.

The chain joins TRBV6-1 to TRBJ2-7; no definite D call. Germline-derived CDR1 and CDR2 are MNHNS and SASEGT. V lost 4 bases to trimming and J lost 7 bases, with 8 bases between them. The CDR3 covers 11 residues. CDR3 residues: CASSGRTEQYF. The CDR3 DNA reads TGTGCCAGCAGTGGCCGGACGGAGCAGTACTTC.

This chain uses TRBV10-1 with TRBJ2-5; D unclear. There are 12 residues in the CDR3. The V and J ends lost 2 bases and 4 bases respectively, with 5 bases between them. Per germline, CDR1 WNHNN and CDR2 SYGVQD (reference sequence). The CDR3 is CASSEMGETQYF. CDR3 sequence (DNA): TGCGCCAGCAGTGAGATGGGAGAGACCCAGTACTTC.

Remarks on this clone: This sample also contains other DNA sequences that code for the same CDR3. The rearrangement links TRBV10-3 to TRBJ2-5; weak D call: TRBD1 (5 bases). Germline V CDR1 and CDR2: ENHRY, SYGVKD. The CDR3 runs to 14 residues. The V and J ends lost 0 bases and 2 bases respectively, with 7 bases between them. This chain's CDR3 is CAISESGQQETQYF. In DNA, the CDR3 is TGTGCCATCAGTGAGTCGGGGCAGCAAGAGACCCAGTACTTC.

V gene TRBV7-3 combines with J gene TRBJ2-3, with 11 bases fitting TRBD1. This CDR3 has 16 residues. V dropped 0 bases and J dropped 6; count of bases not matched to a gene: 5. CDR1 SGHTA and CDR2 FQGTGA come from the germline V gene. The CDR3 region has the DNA TGTGCCAGCAGCTTAACCGGGACAGGGGGATCTGATACGCAGTATTTT. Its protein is CASSLTGTGGSDTQYF.

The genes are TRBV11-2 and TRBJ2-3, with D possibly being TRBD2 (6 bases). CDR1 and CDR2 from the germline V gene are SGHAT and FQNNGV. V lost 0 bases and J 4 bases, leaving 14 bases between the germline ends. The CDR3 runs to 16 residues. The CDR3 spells CASSLDIRGTPDTQYF. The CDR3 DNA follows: TGTGCCAGCAGCTTAGATATACGGGGGACCCCAGATACGCAGTATTTT. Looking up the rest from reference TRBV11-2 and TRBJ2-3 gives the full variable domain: EAGVAQSPRYKIIEKRQSVAFWCNPISGHATLYWYQQILGQGPKLLIQFQNNGVVDDSQLPKDRFSAERLKGVDSTLKIQPAKLEDSAVYLCASSLDIRGTPDTQYFGPGTRLTVL.

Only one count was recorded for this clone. The CDR3 DNA is TGTGCCAGCAGCCCCTCTAGGGGGAATGAGCAGTACTTC. Protein product: CASSPSRGNEQYF. The chain links TRBV11-1 to TRBJ2-7, with TRBD1 as a possible D gene (6 bases). The V gene lost 5 bases and the J gene lost 7 bases, with 15 bases spanning the gap. The germline CDR1 and CDR2 sequences are SGHAT and FQDESV (reference sequence). This CDR3 is 13 amino acids long.

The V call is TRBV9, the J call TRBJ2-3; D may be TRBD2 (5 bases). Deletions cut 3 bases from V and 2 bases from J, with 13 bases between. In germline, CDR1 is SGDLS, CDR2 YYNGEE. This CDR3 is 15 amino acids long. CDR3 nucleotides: TGTGCCAGCAGCGCGTTCAGCGGACCCACAGATACGCAGTATTTT. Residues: CASSAFSGPTDTQYF.

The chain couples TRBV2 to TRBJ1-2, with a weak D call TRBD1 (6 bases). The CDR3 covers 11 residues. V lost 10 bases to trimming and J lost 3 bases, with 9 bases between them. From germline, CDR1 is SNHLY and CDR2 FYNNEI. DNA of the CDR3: TGTGCCACCTCAGGGGACTATGGCTACACCTTC. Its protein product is CATSGDYGYTF.

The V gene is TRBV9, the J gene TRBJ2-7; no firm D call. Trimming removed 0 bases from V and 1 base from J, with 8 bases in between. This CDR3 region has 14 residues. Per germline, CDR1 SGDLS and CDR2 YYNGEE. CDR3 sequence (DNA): TGTGCCAGCAGCGTAGGGGATTTGTCCTACGAGCAGTACTTC. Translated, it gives CASSVGDLSYEQYF.

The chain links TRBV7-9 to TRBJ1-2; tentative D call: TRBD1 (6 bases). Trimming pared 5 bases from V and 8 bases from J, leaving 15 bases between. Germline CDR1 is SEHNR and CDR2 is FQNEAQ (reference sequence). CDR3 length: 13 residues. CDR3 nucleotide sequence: TGTGCCAGCAGCATCGGGACAATTTTAGGCTACACCTTC. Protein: CASSIGTILGYTF. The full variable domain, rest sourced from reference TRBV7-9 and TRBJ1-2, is DTGVSQNPRHKITKRGQNVTFRCDPISEHNRLYWYRQTLGQGPEFLTYFQNEAQLEKSRLLSDRFSAERPKGSFSTLEIQRTEQGDSAMYLCASSIGTILGYTFGSGTRLTVV.

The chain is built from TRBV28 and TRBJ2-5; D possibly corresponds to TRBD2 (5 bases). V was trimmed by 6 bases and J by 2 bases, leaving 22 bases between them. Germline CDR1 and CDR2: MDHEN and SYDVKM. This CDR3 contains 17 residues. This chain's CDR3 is CASRTLVVDGKQETQYF. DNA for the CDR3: TGTGCCAGCAGGACATTGGTGGTTGACGGGAAACAAGAGACCCAGTACTTC.

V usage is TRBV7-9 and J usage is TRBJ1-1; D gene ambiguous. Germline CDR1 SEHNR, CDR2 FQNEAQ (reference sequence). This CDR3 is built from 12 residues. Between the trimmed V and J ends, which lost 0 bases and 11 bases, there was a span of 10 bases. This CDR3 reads CASSLAGVEAFF. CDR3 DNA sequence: TGTGCCAGCAGCTTAGCAGGAGTAGAGGCTTTCTTT.

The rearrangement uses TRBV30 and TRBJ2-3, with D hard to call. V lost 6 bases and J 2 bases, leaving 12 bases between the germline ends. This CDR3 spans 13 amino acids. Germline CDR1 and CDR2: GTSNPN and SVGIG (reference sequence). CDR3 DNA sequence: TGTGCCTGTAAGGGTCCATTCACAGATACGCAGTATTTT. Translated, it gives CACKGPFTDTQYF.

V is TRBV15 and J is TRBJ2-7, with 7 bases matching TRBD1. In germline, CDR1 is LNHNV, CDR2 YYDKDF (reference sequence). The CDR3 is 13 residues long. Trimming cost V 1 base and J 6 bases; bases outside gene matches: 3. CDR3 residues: CATSRANRGEQYF. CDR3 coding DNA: TGTGCCACCAGCAGAGCTAACAGGGGCGAGCAGTACTTC.

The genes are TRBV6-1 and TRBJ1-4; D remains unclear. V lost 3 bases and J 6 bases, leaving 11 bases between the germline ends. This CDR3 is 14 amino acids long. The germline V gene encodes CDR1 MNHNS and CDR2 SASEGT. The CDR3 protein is CASSELTEYEKLFF. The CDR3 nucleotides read TGTGCCAGCAGTGAGTTGACGGAATATGAAAAACTGTTTTTT.

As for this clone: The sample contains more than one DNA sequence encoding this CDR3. The CDR3 sequence: CASSYAGDQPQHF. CDR3 sequence (DNA): TGTGCCAGCAGTTACGCAGGGGATCAGCCCCAGCATTTT. The chain has TRBV6-6 and TRBJ1-5, with D perhaps matching TRBD1 (6 bases). The V gene lost 2 bases and the J gene lost 5 bases, with 7 bases spanning the gap. CDR3 length: 13 residues. Germline V gives CDR1 MNHNY, CDR2 SVGAGI (reference sequence).